This T cell receptor (beta chain) was found in a study of blood T cell repertoires in COVID-19. Measured with immunoSEQ multiplex PCR; TCRdb has only the in-frame clones, and not every one. Of under 150,000 clones detected, approximately 82% appear once; the ten largest clones hold around 7.6%. V was shortened by 4 bases and J by 11 bases, with 11 bases between the two germline ends. The CDR3 sequence is 12 residues long. Germline V gene sequence: CDR1 MDHEN, CDR2 SYDVKM. This sequence joins TRBV28 and TRBJ1-4; D remains unclear. What was sequenced was peripheral blood. The receptor was derived from an older man with active or convalescent COVID-19. The CDR3 region is CASSWGGQKLFF. The CDR3 DNA reads TGTGCCAGCAGTTGGGGAGGGCAGAAACTGTTTTTT.